Following are 15 T cell receptor beta chains from one sample sequenced in a study of T cell repertoires in cytomegalovirus infection. These receptors are not linked to any known antigen. One entry per CDR3 protein, called by TCRdb with MiXCR from the reads. The sample yields roughly 920,000 distinct CDR3 sequences, roughly 30% seen once. The specimen comprised cultured CD8+ T cells from PBMCs, sampled from culture after CMV antigen stimulation. Receptor source: a human donor in good health (CMV status not recorded). Some clones in this sample may be carry-over from other donors' samples.

This clonotype was seen a few times. The CDR3 DNA is TGTGCCAGCAGCTCAGCCTCGGCCGGAGGGGAGACCCAGTACTTC. Protein product: CASSSASAGGETQYF. This chain joins TRBV7-6 and TRBJ2-5; tentatively, D is TRBD2 (6 bases). CDR1 and CDR2 from the germline V gene are SGHVS and FNYEAQ. This CDR3 is built from 15 residues. V lost 4 bases and J 5 bases, leaving 17 bases between the germline ends.

CDR3 nucleotide sequence: TGCGCCAGCAGCCAAGACTTGTCTTCGGGGAGCACAGATACGCAGTATTTT. Its translation: CASSQDLSSGSTDTQYF. This chain uses TRBV4-1 with TRBJ2-3, with D possibly TRBD2 on 5 matching bases. The V and J ends lost 0 bases and 0 bases respectively, with 13 bases between them. CDR1 is MGHRA, CDR2 YSYEKL, per germline. This CDR3 is 17 amino acids long.

This clonotype occurred a few times. This sequence joins TRBV12-3 or TRBV12-4 and TRBJ2-2; D remains ambiguous. The ends were cut back, 8 bases at V and 1 base at J, with 14 bases in the middle. The CDR3 sequence is 15 residues long. CDR3 sequence: CASLIASQNTGELFF. In nucleotides, the CDR3 is TGTGCCAGCTTAATCGCCAGTCAGAACACCGGGGAGCTGTTTTTT.

V is TRBV6-5 and J is TRBJ2-7; 7 positions agree with TRBD1. Trimming removed 4 bases from V and 6 bases from J; junction bases left unmatched: 9. CDR1 MNHEY and CDR2 SVGAGI come from the germline V gene. CDR3 length equals 14 residues. The CDR3 here is CASSSPGQPFEQYF. CDR3 nucleotides: TGTGCCAGCAGTTCACCGGGACAGCCTTTCGAGCAGTACTTC.

This clonotype was counted at least ten times. The chain recombines TRBV6-5 with TRBJ2-7; the match to TRBD2 covers 11 bases. The length of the CDR3 is 15 residues. Germline CDR1 MNHEY, CDR2 SVGAGI. The trim removed 2 bases at V and 4 bases at J, leaving 4 bases unmatched. This chain's CDR3 is CASSYATSGGYEQYF. CDR3 coding DNA: TGTGCCAGCAGTTACGCAACTAGCGGGGGATACGAGCAGTACTTC.

This clonotype was observed many times. The chain links TRBV7-6 to TRBJ1-2, with D maybe TRBD1 (5 bases). Trimming stripped 4 bases from V and 5 bases from J, with 17 bases between. Germline-derived CDR1 and CDR2 are SGHVS and FNYEAQ. The CDR3 consists of 15 residues. The CDR3 nucleotides read TGTGCCAGCAGCTCCTTCTCGGGGGACCCATATGGCTACACCTTC. Its translation: CASSSFSGDPYGYTF.

The sample holds a few counts of this clonotype. The chain combines TRBV6-2 or TRBV6-3 with TRBJ2-7; D is unclear. CDR3 length equals 12 residues. Germline CDR1 MNHEY, CDR2 SVGEGT. Trimming shortened V by 5 bases and J by 2 bases, and 7 bases separated the two germline ends. The CDR3 spells CASSPSTYEQYV. The CDR3 region has the DNA TGTGCCAGCAGTCCCTCAACCTACGAGCAGTACGTC.

The chain couples TRBV19 to TRBJ2-5; possibly TRBD1 for D (5 bases). Trimming removed 5 bases at V and 4 bases at J, with 20 bases between. This CDR3 contains 16 residues. Germline CDR1 LNHDA, CDR2 SQIVND (reference sequence). CDR3 residues: CASSPPQGEDTETQYF. The DNA for the CDR3 is TGTGCCAGTAGTCCCCCGCAGGGTGAAGATACAGAGACCCAGTACTTC.

This rearrangement joins TRBV11-2 to TRBJ2-7; D not resolved. The CDR3 spans 16 residues. Trimming removed 5 bases from V and 2 bases from J, with 19 bases in between. Germline values: CDR1 SGHAT, CDR2 FQNNGV. In DNA form, the CDR3 reads TGTGCCAGCAGCGTATGGGCCGGTGGCATGACCTACGAGCAGTACGTC. Translation: CASSVWAGGMTYEQYV.

J is TRBJ1-3 and V is TRBV20-1, with TRBD1 as a possible D gene (6 bases). The CDR3 sequence is 14 residues long. Germline CDR1 reads DFQATT; CDR2 reads SNEGSKA (reference sequence). Trimming shortened V by 1 base and J by 6 bases, and 13 bases separated the two germline ends. Written as DNA, the CDR3 is TGCAGTGCTAGAGGGACCAGGGGCGAAAACACCATATATTTT. The encoded protein is CSARGTRGENTIYF.

This clonotype appeared a single time. The chain uses TRBV12-3 or TRBV12-4 and TRBJ2-1; possibly TRBD2 for D (7 bases). The CDR3 totals 16 residues. Between the trimmed V and J ends, which lost 2 bases and 9 bases, there was a span of 20 bases. CDR3 in amino acids: CASSLHVGGPVGEQFF. In nucleotides, the CDR3 is TGTGCCAGCAGTTTACATGTCGGGGGGCCGGTGGGTGAGCAGTTCTTC.

V gene TRBV15 combines with J gene TRBJ1-4; TRBD1 matches at 7 bases. Germline V lookup: CDR1 LNHNV, CDR2 YYDKDF (reference sequence). The ends lost 6 bases at V and 5 bases at J; junction bases unmatched: 9. The length of the CDR3 is 15 residues. CDR3 residues: CATRSPGQRNEKLFF. DNA for the CDR3: TGTGCCACCAGGTCCCCGGGACAGCGGAATGAAAAACTGTTTTTT.

This sequence joins TRBV28 and TRBJ2-7; TRBD2 is a possible D gene (5 bases). V lost 3 bases, J lost 11 bases, and 17 bases lay in between. Germline V gene data show CDR1 as MDHEN and CDR2 as SYDVKM. The CDR3 length is 13 residues. CDR3 loop: CASSFDPRDSEYV. The CDR3 DNA reads as TGTGCCAGCAGTTTCGACCCCCGGGATTCGGAGTACGTC.

The rearrangement joins TRBV27 to TRBJ1-2, with TRBD1 identical over 7 bases. The CDR3 is 15 amino acids. V lost 4 bases to trimming and J lost 3 bases; unmatched junction nucleotides: 8. CDR1 and CDR2 (germline): MNHEY, SMNVEV (reference sequence). The CDR3 region is CASSSNRGLDYGYTF. DNA of the CDR3: TGTGCCAGCAGTTCGAACAGGGGCCTTGACTATGGCTACACCTTC.

This sequence joins TRBV2 and TRBJ2-3, with D uncertain. V dropped 4 bases and J dropped 5 bases, with 19 bases sitting between them. CDR1 and CDR2 (germline): SNHLY, FYNNEI. The CDR3 is 16 residues long. CDR3 sequence (DNA): TGTGCCAGCAGTGTGGCAAGGCGTGGAATACGAGATACGCAGTATTTT. It yields the protein CASSVARRGIRDTQYF.